The 15 T cell receptor beta chains below all came from one sample that was sequenced in a study of cytomegalovirus exposure and HLA in healthy donors. Primers for the PCR totalled 60 Vbeta and 13 Jbeta. Generated by immunoSEQ multiplex PCR, the TCRdb table keeps only in-frame clones and is missing some. The sample has approximately 140,000 clones, around 76% seen once. The sample taken for sequencing was PBMCs. The origin of the receptors is a male donor in good health and CMV-seronegative.

This chain uses TRBV29-1 with TRBJ1-2; the D gene is possibly TRBD1 (6 bases). V lost 4 bases, J lost 8 bases, and 20 bases lay in between. Looked up from germline, CDR1 is SQVTM and CDR2 is ANQGSEA. The CDR3 totals 14 residues. CDR3 nucleotides: TGCAGCGTTGCGGTACCAGGGGAATTGGGGGGCTACACCTTC. Amino acids: CSVAVPGELGGYTF.

This clone has just a few counts. The CDR3 here is CAWNASSGASERNEQYF. CDR3 sequence (DNA): TGTGCCTGGAACGCGAGTAGCGGGGCGTCTGAACGCAACGAGCAGTACTTC. The chain uses TRBV30 and TRBJ2-7, with TRBD2 matching over 8 bases. Trimming at V came to 4 bases and at J to 5 bases, leaving 19 bases not matched to a gene. The CDR3 has 17 amino acids. The V gene's germline CDR1 is GTSNPN and CDR2 SVGIG (reference sequence). The full variable domain, completed using reference TRBV30 and TRBJ2-7, is SQTIHQWPATLVQPVGSPLSLECTVEGTSNPNLYWYRQAAGRGLQLLFYSVGIGQISSEVPQNLSASRPQDRQFILSSKKLLLSDSGFYLCAWNASSGASERNEQYFGPGTRLTVT.

The chain combines TRBV9 with TRBJ1-1; D gene ambiguous. There are 14 residues in the CDR3. V shed 0 bases and J shed 4 bases, with 10 bases lying between them. In germline, CDR1 is SGDLS, CDR2 YYNGEE. DNA for the CDR3: TGTGCCAGCAGCGTAGCTACGGGTGGCACTGAAGCTTTCTTT. Its protein is CASSVATGGTEAFF.

This clone was counted between two and nine times. This chain joins TRBV2 and TRBJ2-3; TRBD1 matches 9 bases. Germline V lookup: CDR1 SNHLY, CDR2 FYNNEI. The J segment lost 0 bases and the V segment lost 6 bases, leaving 4 bases of the junction unmatched. The CDR3 extends over 15 amino acids. The CDR3 here is CASRGTGPSTDTQYF. DNA of the CDR3: TGTGCCAGCAGGGGGACAGGGCCTAGCACAGATACGCAGTATTTT.

This clone was seen a few times. The J gene is TRBJ1-2, the V gene TRBV5-1, with 9 bases matching TRBD1. J lost 6 bases, V lost 0 bases, and 12 bases had no gene match. Looked up from germline, CDR1 is SGHRS and CDR2 is YFSETQ. This CDR3 comprises 17 residues. CDR3 in amino acids: CASSLVPTTGGADGYTF. For the CDR3, the DNA is TGCGCCAGCAGCTTGGTCCCCACCACAGGGGGCGCCGATGGCTACACCTTC.

This clone has just a few counts. The chain combines TRBV9 with TRBJ1-2; tentatively, D is TRBD1 (5 bases). The CDR3 extends over 14 amino acids. Germline values: CDR1 SGDLS, CDR2 YYNGEE. Trimming took off 0 bases at V and 6 bases at J, with 12 bases between the two ends. The CDR3 protein is CASSVEVGGNGYTF. The CDR3 nucleotides read TGTGCCAGCAGCGTAGAGGTGGGGGGAAATGGCTACACCTTC.

The chain links TRBV4-1 to TRBJ2-3; 8 positions match TRBD2. Looked up from germline, CDR1 is MGHRA and CDR2 is YSYEKL. The CDR3 has 19 amino acids. The ends lost 0 bases at V and 0 bases at J; junction bases unmatched: 11. DNA for the CDR3: TGCGCCAGCAGCCAAGATGACGGCGGGGGGTTTGGTAGCACAGATACGCAGTATTTT. Protein product: CASSQDDGGGFGSTDTQYF.

V and J are TRBV15 and TRBJ2-1; D call uncertain. This CDR3 comprises 13 residues. The V gene lost 0 bases and the J gene lost 9 bases, with 9 bases spanning the gap. Germline assignment: CDR1 LNHNV and CDR2 YYDKDF (reference sequence). CDR3 residues: CATSRDARSEQFF. DNA of the CDR3: TGTGCCACCAGCAGAGATGCGCGGAGTGAGCAGTTCTTC.

In its sample, this clone was seen a few times. The V gene is TRBV9, the J gene TRBJ2-3, with TRBD2 as a possible D gene (6 bases). Germline assignment: CDR1 SGDLS and CDR2 YYNGEE. Trimming took 1 base from V and 1 from J, leaving 10 bases between them. This CDR3 has 15 amino acids. The CDR3 DNA is TGTGCCAGCAGCGTATCGGGGGTCCGCACAGATACGCAGTATTTT. Translation gives CASSVSGVRTDTQYF.

V gene TRBV29-1 combines with J gene TRBJ2-1; 7 bases are shared with TRBD2. The CDR3 spans 15 residues. The germline CDR1 and CDR2 sequences are SQVTM and ANQGSEA. CDR3 nucleotides: TGCAGTTCTTTATTACCGGGACTACTCCACAATGAGCAGTTCTTC. Protein sequence: CSSLLPGLLHNEQFF.

The chain couples TRBV7-8 to TRBJ1-1; maybe TRBD1 (6 bases). Germline V gene sequence: CDR1 SGHVS, CDR2 FQNEAQ. The V end was cut by 10 bases, the J end by 0 bases, with 12 bases between. The CDR3 is 13 residues long. The CDR3 reads CAIRDIMNTEAFF. The DNA of the CDR3 is TGTGCCATCCGGGACATTATGAACACTGAAGCTTTCTTT.

The CDR3 DNA is TGTGCCAGCATGATGAGGGACACTGAAGCTTTCTTT. Amino acids: CASMMRDTEAFF. The V call is TRBV6-5, the J call TRBJ1-1; D is unclear. The germline V gene has CDR1 MNHEY and CDR2 SVGAGI. V dropped 7 bases and J dropped 3 bases, with 9 bases sitting between them. The CDR3 has 12 amino acids.

The CDR3 is CASSLVAGARRTEAFF. The DNA for the CDR3 is TGTGCCAGCAGCTTAGTTGCAGGGGCGCGTCGAACTGAAGCTTTCTTT. V gene TRBV7-6 combines with J gene TRBJ1-1, with a tentative D call TRBD1 (6 bases). V gave up 1 base and J gave up 5 bases, with 17 bases separating them. The germline V gene has CDR1 SGHVS and CDR2 FNYEAQ. There are 16 residues in the CDR3. Supplemented by reference TRBV7-6 and TRBJ1-1, the full variable domain reads GAGVSQSPRYKVTKRGQDVALRCDPISGHVSLYWYRQALGQGPEFLTYFNYEAQQDKSGLPNDRFSAERPEGSISTLTIQRTEQRDSAMYRCASSLVAGARRTEAFFGQGTRLTVV.

This rearrangement joins TRBV19 to TRBJ1-3; D is uncertain. With 5 bases removed from V and 4 bases from J, the gap between germline ends came to 3 bases. CDR3 size: 11 residues. Germline CDR1 LNHDA, CDR2 SQIVND (reference sequence). In DNA form, the CDR3 reads TGTGCCAGTAGTCAGGGAAACACCATATATTTT. Amino acid sequence: CASSQGNTIYF.

In DNA form, the CDR3 reads TGTGCCAGCAGTTTCAGTGGGAGCACCTACGAGCAGTACTTC. Translation: CASSFSGSTYEQYF. The chain uses TRBV27 and TRBJ2-7; possibly TRBD2 for D (5 bases). This CDR3 contains 14 residues. Germline V lookup: CDR1 MNHEY, CDR2 SMNVEV (reference sequence). Deletions cut 3 bases from V and 2 bases from J, with 11 bases between.